The 32 T cell receptor beta chains below come from one sample, sequenced in a study of blood T cell repertoires in COVID-19 (dated by TCRdb to the early 2020s). The library came from the immunoSEQ multiplex PCR assay. Imported from immuneACCESS, the table was reduced by TCRdb to in-frame sequences with V and J called. These copies leave out some clones; in studies compared against another copy, an unresolved V gene accounts for under half, and the cause of the remainder is not known. Present in this sample are approximately 85,000 clones, nearly 90% of which were seen just once. The top ten constitute around 4.1% of the sample. Sequencing used peripheral blood. All receptors come from a woman of 80 years or more with active or convalescent COVID-19.

CDR3 sequence (DNA): TGTGCCACCAGCAAGGGACAGGGGGGCACTGAAGCTTTCTTT. Protein: CATSKGQGGTEAFF. The genes are TRBV15 and TRBJ1-1; TRBD1 matches at 11 bases. Germline-derived CDR1 and CDR2 are LNHNV and YYDKDF (reference sequence). The CDR3 is 14 amino acids. Unmatched junction bases numbered 2, after V lost 4 bases and J lost 4 bases.

The gene calls are TRBV27 and TRBJ1-6; 7 positions match TRBD1. Looked up from germline, CDR1 is MNHEY and CDR2 is SMNVEV (reference sequence). V gave up 5 bases and J gave up 0 bases; unmatched junction bases: 7. The CDR3 has 17 amino acids. CDR3 protein: CASSPKNRGSYNSPLHF. As DNA, the CDR3 is TGTGCCAGCAGTCCTAAAAACAGGGGCTCCTATAATTCACCCCTCCACTTT.

V is TRBV6-5 and J is TRBJ2-1, with 15 bases matching TRBD2. The germline V gene has CDR1 MNHEY and CDR2 SVGAGI. The CDR3 runs 15 residues. The V segment lost 6 bases and the J segment 9 bases; nucleotides outside the gene matches: 6. This CDR3 reads CASRISGLAGGEQFF. The CDR3 DNA reads TGTGCCAGCAGAATTTCGGGACTAGCGGGAGGTGAGCAGTTCTTC.

The chain joins TRBV28 to TRBJ2-1; 7 bases align to TRBD1. CDR3 length: 14 residues. CDR1 and CDR2 (germline): MDHEN, SYDVKM. The V segment lost 7 bases and the J segment 5 bases; nucleotides outside the gene matches: 8. The CDR3 is CASTLGTAHNEQFF. CDR3 coding DNA: TGTGCCAGCACCTTGGGGACAGCTCACAATGAGCAGTTCTTC.

This clone was observed a handful of times. The chain joins TRBV27 to TRBJ2-2; a possible D gene is TRBD2 (9 bases). Trimming removed 7 bases from V and 6 bases from J, with 18 bases in between. CDR1 MNHEY and CDR2 SMNVEV come from the germline V gene (reference sequence). There are 15 residues in the CDR3. DNA of the CDR3: TGTGCCAGCAATTTCCTAGCGGGACAGGCCGGGGAGCTGTTTTTT. Its protein is CASNFLAGQAGELFF.

This clone appeared once. The chain is built from TRBV9 and TRBJ1-2, with TRBD1 as a possible D gene (5 bases). From germline, CDR1 is SGDLS and CDR2 YYNGEE. The CDR3 consists of 14 residues. V lost 4 bases, J lost 8 bases, and 18 bases lay in between. CDR3 region: CASSRGGAGGGYTF. CDR3 nucleotides: TGTGCCAGCAGCCGCGGCGGGGCTGGTGGGGGCTACACCTTC.

The chain has TRBV28 and TRBJ2-5, with 12 positions matching TRBD2. After removal of 3 bases from V and 7 bases from J, the junction contained 3 bases not matched to a gene. The CDR3 is 14 residues long. Germline V CDR1 and CDR2: MDHEN, SYDVKM. The CDR3 sequence is CASSFLAGGGTQYF. The CDR3 DNA reads TGTGCCAGCAGTTTCCTAGCGGGAGGGGGGACCCAGTACTTC. The entire variable domain, with the rest obtained from reference TRBV28 and TRBJ2-5, is as follows: DVKVTQSSRYLVKRTGEKVFLECVQDMDHENMFWYRQDPGLGLRLIYFSYDVKMKEKGDIPEGYSVSREKKERFSLILESASTNQTSMYLCASSFLAGGGTQYFGPGTRLLVL.

The CDR3 DNA is TGTGCCAGCAGCTTGGCAGGGGTTAGCTCACCCCTCCACTTT. Its protein is CASSLAGVSSPLHF. The chain employs TRBV5-6 and TRBJ1-6; maybe TRBD1 (6 bases). Deletions cut 0 bases from V and 10 bases from J, with 11 bases between. This CDR3 is 14 amino acids long. Germline CDR1 SGHDT, CDR2 YYEEEE. Filled out from reference TRBV5-6 and TRBJ1-6, the complete variable domain reads DAGVTQSPTHLIKTRGQQVTLRCSPKSGHDTVSWYQQALGQGPQFIFQYYEEEERQRGNFPDRFSGHQFPNYSSELNVNALLLGDSALYLCASSLAGVSSPLHFGNGTRLTVT.

This rearrangement joins TRBV6-2 or TRBV6-3 to TRBJ2-5, with 8 nucleotides matching TRBD2. Trimming cost V 2 bases and J 4 bases; bases outside gene matches: 3. Looked up from germline, CDR1 is MNHEY and CDR2 is SVGEGT. There are 14 residues in the CDR3. The CDR3 loop is CASSYPGGGETQYF. CDR3 nucleotide sequence: TGTGCCAGCAGTTACCCCGGGGGGGGAGAGACCCAGTACTTC.

V and J are TRBV9 and TRBJ2-7, with D perhaps TRBD2 (5 bases). V lost 0 bases and J lost 2, with 9 bases in between. CDR3 length equals 14 residues. The germline V gene has CDR1 SGDLS and CDR2 YYNGEE. The CDR3 DNA sequence: TGTGCCAGCAGCGTAGTCGGGGAAGCCTACGAGCAGTACTTC. It codes for CASSVVGEAYEQYF.

This chain connects TRBV27 to TRBJ1-6, with TRBD1 matching 7 bases. This CDR3 region has 15 residues. Trimming at V came to 4 bases and at J to 7 bases, leaving 7 bases not matched to a gene. Germline CDR1 is MNHEY and CDR2 is SMNVEV (reference sequence). The CDR3 nucleotides read TGTGCCAGCAGTTCCAGGGACAGTCAAAATTCACCCCTCCACTTT. This encodes CASSSRDSQNSPLHF.

This clone was counted once. The chain has TRBV19 and TRBJ2-7, with 10 bases that match TRBD2. Trimming took 5 bases from V and 5 from J; bases not matched to a gene: 6. Germline CDR1 and CDR2: LNHDA and SQIVND (reference sequence). The CDR3 has 14 residues. CDR3 in amino acids: CASSGSSGSNEQYF. As DNA, the CDR3 is TGTGCCAGTAGTGGTTCTAGCGGGAGTAACGAGCAGTACTTC.

This chain connects TRBV28 to TRBJ1-1, with 8 nucleotides matching TRBD1. V lost 6 bases and J lost 4; bases outside the gene matches: 13. Germline CDR1 reads MDHEN; CDR2 reads SYDVKM. The CDR3 contains 16 residues. CDR3 protein: CASSTGGSRRATEAFF. For the CDR3, the DNA is TGTGCCAGCAGCACAGGGGGATCGAGAAGGGCCACTGAAGCTTTCTTT.

The V and J genes are TRBV3-1 (or the pseudogene TRBV3-2) and TRBJ2-7, with 7 bases fitting TRBD1. V shed 4 bases and J 7 bases; nucleotides not matched to a gene: 10. The germline V gene has CDR1 LGHDT and CDR2 YNNKEL (reference sequence). The CDR3 runs 14 residues. The CDR3: CASSLQTGIGEQYF. CDR3 DNA: TGTGCCAGCAGCCTCCAGACAGGGATCGGGGAGCAGTACTTC.

The gene calls are TRBV7-9 and TRBJ2-7; D not certain. This CDR3 has 13 residues. Germline V gives CDR1 SEHNR, CDR2 FQNEAQ (reference sequence). The V end was cut by 5 bases, the J end by 0 bases, with 8 bases between. The CDR3 DNA reads as TGTGCCAGCAGCACACAGAGCTCCTACGAGCAGTACTTC. As protein: CASSTQSSYEQYF.

The chain is built from TRBV28 and TRBJ1-6, with 8 nucleotides matching TRBD1. After removal of 7 bases from V and 7 bases from J, the junction contained 6 bases not matched to a gene. The length of the CDR3 is 14 residues. The V gene's germline CDR1 is MDHEN and CDR2 SYDVKM. CDR3 DNA: TGTGCCAGCACACCCGGGACAGGCAATTCACCCCTCCACTTT. Protein sequence: CASTPGTGNSPLHF.

The chain links TRBV5-1 to TRBJ2-7; 8 positions agree with TRBD1. CDR1 is SGHRS and CDR2 is YFSETQ in the germline V gene. The CDR3 extends over 15 amino acids. After removal of 3 bases from V and 0 bases from J, the junction contained 5 bases not matched to a gene. As DNA, the CDR3 is TGCGCCAGCAGCTCAGCCGGGACAGGCTCCTACGAGCAGTACTTC. It yields the protein CASSSAGTGSYEQYF.

The chain carries TRBV5-1 and TRBJ1-4; 10 nucleotides line up with TRBD1. The CDR3 extends over 17 amino acids. V trimming: 0 bases; J trimming: 3 bases; junction bases outside the gene matches: 5. Germline lookup yields CDR1 SGHRS and CDR2 YFSETQ. The DNA for the CDR3 is TGCGCCAGCAGCTTGGCTCCTGGACAGGGGGCTAATGAAAAACTGTTTTTT. This gives the protein CASSLAPGQGANEKLFF.

The chain links TRBV28 to TRBJ1-5; TRBD1 matches 9 bases. V shed 4 bases, J shed 3 bases, and the junction held 7 bases outside the gene matches. The germline CDR1 and CDR2 sequences are MDHEN and SYDVKM. The CDR3 is 16 residues long. The CDR3 loop reads CASSSPDRGTNQPQHF. Written as DNA, the CDR3 is TGTGCCAGCAGTTCCCCAGACAGGGGGACCAATCAGCCCCAGCATTTT.

This clone was found once. This rearrangement joins TRBV4-3 to TRBJ2-6; D is unresolved. The CDR3 contains 16 residues. Per the germline V gene, CDR1 is LGHNA and CDR2 is YSLEER. V was pared by 3 bases and J by 0 bases, with 9 bases between. As DNA, the CDR3 is TGCGCCAGCAGCCAGGTTAGGAGCTCTGGGGCCAACGTCCTGACTTTC. Its protein product is CASSQVRSSGANVLTF.

This clone was recorded once. The chain employs TRBV28 and TRBJ1-6; D gene uncertain. The CDR3 loop spans 12 amino acids. Trimming took off 5 bases at V and 10 bases at J, with 9 bases between the two ends. Germline assignment: CDR1 MDHEN and CDR2 SYDVKM. DNA for the CDR3: TGTGCCAGCAGTATCATCAGGTCACCCCTCCACTTT. Translating it yields CASSIIRSPLHF. The entire variable domain, with the rest obtained from reference TRBV28 and TRBJ1-6, is as follows: DVKVTQSSRYLVKRTGEKVFLECVQDMDHENMFWYRQDPGLGLRLIYFSYDVKMKEKGDIPEGYSVSREKKERFSLILESASTNQTSMYLCASSIIRSPLHFGNGTRLTVT.

This clone was found once. The J gene is TRBJ1-1, the V gene TRBV7-2, with D possibly being TRBD1 (5 bases). CDR3 length: 14 amino acids. V was pared by 5 bases and J by 7 bases, with 17 bases between. Germline V gives CDR1 SGHTA, CDR2 FQGNSA. The CDR3 DNA reads as TGTGCCAGCAGCCCCAACATGGGGGGAAATGAAGCTTTCTTT. This codes for CASSPNMGGNEAFF. Looking up the rest from reference TRBV7-2 and TRBJ1-1 gives the full variable domain: GAGVSQSPSNKVTEKGKDVELRCDPISGHTALYWYRQSLGQGLEFLIYFQGNSAPDKSGLPSDRFSAERTGGSVSTLTIQRTQQEDSAVYLCASSPNMGGNEAFFGQGTRLTVV.

This clone was recorded a few times. The CDR3 DNA reads as TGTGCCAGCAGTTTTGACAGGGCTGAAGCTTTCTTT. It is translated as CASSFDRAEAFF. The chain links TRBV7-2 to TRBJ1-1; 7 bases map to TRBD1. The germline V gene has CDR1 SGHTA and CDR2 FQGNSA. V lost 6 bases and J lost 6; bases outside the gene matches: 4. The CDR3 has 12 amino acids.

This clone has a handful of counts. This rearrangement joins TRBV5-1 to TRBJ1-6; the D gene is possibly TRBD1 (6 bases). Looked up from germline, CDR1 is SGHRS and CDR2 is YFSETQ. The CDR3 totals 16 residues. Trimming cost V 0 bases and J 5 bases, with 12 bases left between them. CDR3 sequence reads: CASSLESQGDNSPLHF. CDR3 in DNA: TGCGCCAGCAGCTTGGAATCACAGGGCGATAATTCACCCCTCCACTTT.

The rearrangement joins TRBV28 to TRBJ2-1; D gene ambiguous. The CDR3 is 19 residues long. Per germline, CDR1 MDHEN and CDR2 SYDVKM. Trimming removed 3 bases from V and 0 bases from J, with 21 bases in between. CDR3 in DNA: TGTGCCAGCAGTTTTAGGCGAACCGTGTCGGGTAGCTCCTACAATGAGCAGTTCTTC. Its protein product is CASSFRRTVSGSSYNEQFF.

This chain uses TRBV27 with TRBJ2-3; 10 nucleotides match TRBD2. This CDR3 comprises 14 residues. Germline V CDR1 and CDR2: MNHEY, SMNVEV (reference sequence). Trimming at V came to 6 bases and at J to 5 bases, leaving 5 bases not matched to a gene. The CDR3 here is CASSFSGRRDTQYF. The CDR3, as DNA: TGTGCCAGCAGCTTTAGCGGGAGGAGAGATACGCAGTATTTT.

The V gene is TRBV11-1, the J gene TRBJ2-1, with 7 nucleotides matching TRBD1. The CDR3 is made up of 15 amino acids. Losses at the gene ends were 5 bases for V and 7 bases for J; bases not matched to a gene: 11. CDR1 SGHAT and CDR2 FQDESV come from the germline V gene (reference sequence). The CDR3 nucleotides are TGTGCCAGCAGCCGCGCCGCATTACAGGGGAATGAGCAGTTCTTC. Translation: CASSRAALQGNEQFF.

This chain connects TRBV19 to TRBJ2-3; 7 nucleotides agree with TRBD2. Germline V gene lookup returns CDR1 LNHDA and CDR2 SQIVND (reference sequence). There are 18 residues in the CDR3. V lost 0 bases and J lost 1; bases outside the gene matches: 10. The CDR3 coding sequence is TGTGCCAGTAGTATAGATCGCGGGGGAAACATGGGCACAGATACGCAGTATTTT. Its protein is CASSIDRGGNMGTDTQYF.

With respect to this clone: A junction boundary mismatches the germline segment, possibly from a read error. The V gene is TRBV7-7, the J gene TRBJ2-1, with 8 bases fitting TRBD2. The germline CDR1 and CDR2 sequences are SSHAT and FNYEAQ (reference sequence). The CDR3 length is 19 residues. CDR3: CASSLALAGGAPSYNEQFF. The DNA of the CDR3 is TGTGCTAGCAGCTTAGCGCTTGCGGGAGGAGCTCCATCCTACAATGAGCAGTTCTTC.

The chain is built from TRBV12-3 or TRBV12-4 and TRBJ1-2; tentative D call: TRBD1 (5 bases). Trimming removed 3 bases at V and 3 bases at J, with 8 bases between. CDR3 length: 13 amino acids. The CDR3 here is CASSLGRDYGYTF. The CDR3 coding sequence is TGTGCCAGCAGTTTGGGGCGCGACTATGGCTACACCTTC.

This chain uses TRBV19 with TRBJ1-1; D uncertain. This CDR3 has 13 residues. Looked up from germline, CDR1 is LNHDA and CDR2 is SQIVND (reference sequence). The V end lost 5 bases, the J end lost 5 bases, and 12 bases lay between the germline ends. The CDR3 here is CASSLASGTEAFF. CDR3 DNA: TGTGCCAGTAGTTTGGCCTCGGGGACTGAAGCTTTCTTT.

The rearrangement uses TRBV19 and TRBJ2-3; D is possibly TRBD2 (6 bases). V was shortened by 7 bases and J by 3 bases, with 20 bases between the two germline ends. The length of the CDR3 is 16 residues. Germline CDR1 and CDR2: LNHDA and SQIVND (reference sequence). CDR3: CASTPRDGSLTDTQYF. The CDR3, as DNA: TGTGCCAGTACTCCTCGGGACGGGAGCCTAACAGATACGCAGTATTTT. Together with reference TRBV19 and TRBJ2-3, the CDR3 gives the full variable domain: DGGITQSPKYLFRKEGQNVTLSCEQNLNHDAMYWYRQDPGQGLRLIYYSQIVNDFQKGDIAEGYSVSREKKESFPLTVTSAQKNPTAFYLCASTPRDGSLTDTQYFGPGTRLTVL.